This entry lists 12 T cell receptor beta chains sequenced from one sample in a study of cytomegalovirus exposure and HLA in healthy donors. The PCR used 60 Vbeta and 13 Jbeta primers. TCRdb's copy holds only in-frame clones and misses some; the assay was immunoSEQ multiplex PCR. The table includes about 180,000 clones, around 80% detected once. The sample comprised PBMCs. The origin of the receptors is a woman in her twenties or thirties in good health and CMV-seropositive.

The V call is TRBV23-1, the J call TRBJ2-1, with 8 bases identical to TRBD2. TRBV23-1 is an open reading frame, and its role is uncertain. J gave up 0 bases and V 0 bases, and 10 bases lay outside the gene matches. The CDR3 runs 19 residues. CDR3 amino acids: CASSQSVLLAASSYNEQFF. Written as DNA, the CDR3 is TGCGCCAGCAGTCAATCTGTCCTACTAGCGGCCAGCTCCTACAATGAGCAGTTCTTC.

The V gene is TRBV18, the J gene TRBJ1-2; TRBD1 is a possible D gene (6 bases). Germline V gene lookup returns CDR1 KGHSH and CDR2 LQKENI. The CDR3 consists of 19 residues. V was trimmed by 0 bases and J by 0 bases, leaving 20 bases between them. CDR3 bases: TGTGCCAGCTCACCACCGGACAGCCTGATGTTTTACTCTAACTATGGCTACACCTTC. Protein product: CASSPPDSLMFYSNYGYTF.

CDR3 nucleotides: TGTGCCAGCAGCTTGGAGCAGGGATTCACTGAAGCTTTCTTT. It translates to CASSLEQGFTEAFF. The V call is TRBV5-5, the J call TRBJ1-1, with D possibly being TRBD1 (5 bases). Per the germline V gene, CDR1 is SGHKS and CDR2 is YYEKEE (reference sequence). Trimming left V 0 bases short and J 4 bases short, with 10 bases between. The CDR3 runs 14 residues.

The chain is built from TRBV5-6 and TRBJ2-4, with 11 bases matching TRBD2. CDR1 is SGHDT, CDR2 YYEEEE, per germline. The CDR3 runs 15 residues. V dropped 4 bases and J dropped 6; count of bases not matched to a gene: 6. As DNA, the CDR3 is TGTGCCAGCAGCGGCGCCGGGACTAGCGGAAACATTCAGTACTTC. It encodes CASSGAGTSGNIQYF.

This clone has a handful of counts. The chain employs TRBV2 and TRBJ2-2, with TRBD2 matching over 8 bases. Germline CDR1 is SNHLY and CDR2 is FYNNEI. This CDR3 region has 14 residues. Trimming removed 4 bases from V and 4 bases from J; junction bases left unmatched: 2. The CDR3 region is CASSVGTSTGELFF. The CDR3, as DNA: TGTGCCAGCAGTGTTGGGACTAGCACCGGGGAGCTGTTTTTT.

The CDR3 protein is CASSVNPSPRLAGGRNEQFF. CDR3 DNA sequence: TGTGCCAGCAGCGTAAATCCTTCCCCCCGACTAGCGGGAGGCCGGAATGAGCAGTTCTTC. The rearrangement uses TRBV9 and TRBJ2-1, with TRBD2 identical over 13 bases. The V segment lost 1 base and the J segment 7 bases; nucleotides outside the gene matches: 17. This CDR3 is 20 amino acids long. Germline loops: CDR1 SGDLS, CDR2 YYNGEE.

This chain uses TRBV5-4 with TRBJ2-7, with 7 bases fitting TRBD2. Germline-derived CDR1 and CDR2 are SGHNT and YYREEE (reference sequence). The V gene end was trimmed by 4 bases and the J gene end by 4 bases; junction bases not matched to a gene: 8. CDR3 length: 14 amino acids. The CDR3 region has the DNA TGTGCCAGCAGCCCCGAGCGGGGACGTTACGAGCAGTACTTC. Translating gives CASSPERGRYEQYF.

About this clone: Different DNA sequences within this sample yield the same CDR3. V usage is TRBV5-4 and J usage is TRBJ2-7; TRBD1 agrees at 7 bases. The CDR3 sequence is 14 residues long. Germline-derived CDR1 and CDR2 are SGHNT and YYREEE (reference sequence). V lost 0 bases, J lost 3 bases, and 3 bases stayed unmatched. The CDR3 DNA is TGTGCCAGCAGCTTGGCCTCAGGGGGCTACGAGCAGTACTTC. Residues: CASSLASGGYEQYF.

The chain joins TRBV6-5 to TRBJ1-2; 9 bases are shared with TRBD1. Looked up from germline, CDR1 is MNHEY and CDR2 is SVGAGI. The CDR3 has 15 amino acids. Trimming cost V 0 bases and J 4 bases; bases outside gene matches: 3. CDR3 coding DNA: TGTGCCAGCAGTTACTCCCCGGACAGGGGCTATGGCTACACCTTC. Translated: CASSYSPDRGYGYTF.

J is TRBJ2-7 and V is TRBV18; 9 nucleotides align to TRBD2. This CDR3 has 15 residues. Per germline, CDR1 KGHSH and CDR2 LQKENI. Trimming cost V 6 bases and J 6 bases; bases outside gene matches: 12. CDR3 loop: CASSLTVAGESEQYF. The DNA of the CDR3 is TGTGCCAGCTCTCTCACTGTAGCGGGAGAGTCCGAGCAGTACTTC.

The chain is built from TRBV7-8 and TRBJ2-1, with TRBD1 matching 9 bases. The CDR3 sequence is 13 residues long. The trim removed 4 bases at V and 12 bases at J, leaving 7 bases unmatched. Per germline, CDR1 SGHVS and CDR2 FQNEAQ. CDR3 loop: CASSWDRALGQFF. CDR3 in DNA: TGTGCCAGCAGCTGGGACAGGGCCCTCGGGCAGTTCTTC.

The CDR3 reads CAWGGTGTDTQYF. DNA of the CDR3: TGTGCCTGGGGGGGGACAGGGACCGATACGCAGTATTTT. This chain connects TRBV30 to TRBJ2-3; the match to TRBD1 covers 9 bases. Germline lookup yields CDR1 GTSNPN and CDR2 SVGIG (reference sequence). The CDR3 runs to 13 residues. V was clipped by 5 bases and J by 6 bases; unmatched bases: 6. Supplemented by reference TRBV30 and TRBJ2-3, the full variable domain reads SQTIHQWPATLVQPVGSPLSLECTVEGTSNPNLYWYRQAAGRGLQLLFYSVGIGQISSEVPQNLSASRPQDRQFILSSKKLLLSDSGFYLCAWGGTGTDTQYFGPGTRLTVL.